This TCR beta chain derives from a study of glioma-infiltrating T cells after dendritic cell vaccination. Patients had residual fresh-frozen tumor tissue and more than two years of survival data. The CDR3 loop spans 18 amino acids. Germline CDR1 reads SGHDN; CDR2 reads FVKESK. V was pared by 0 bases and J by 0 bases, with 8 bases of the junction left unmatched. Amplification used 60 V beta primers and 13 J beta primers. Method: immunoSEQ multiplex PCR; TCRdb's copy keeps in-frame clones and lacks some. The sample has tens of thousands of clones, 81% seen once. Study findings and constraints: Estimated pretreatment TIL content predicted outcome after dendritic cell vaccination.

For this clone: Its antigen remains unknown.

The chain carries TRBV14 and TRBJ2-4, with TRBD1 matching 7 bases. The material sequenced was blood, taken before dendritic cell vaccination. The TCR originated in a human donor with glioblastoma. CDR3 region: CASSQDGDRPRAKNIQYF. The CDR3 nucleotides are TGTGCCAGCAGCCAAGATGGGGACAGACCCCGAGCCAAAAACATTCAGTACTTC. Variable domain in full (rest from reference TRBV14 and TRBJ2-4): EAGVTQFPSHSVIEKGQTVTLRCDPISGHDNLYWYRRVMGKEIKFLLHFVKESKQDESGMPNNRFLAERTGGTYSTLKVQPAELEDSGVYFCASSQDGDRPRAKNIQYFGAGTRLSVL.